This T cell receptor beta chain stems from a study of T cell repertoires in cytomegalovirus infection. About the study: Well-studied HLA-B-restricted epitopes and recently identified HLA-C-restricted epitopes of CMV were both used in the study. Shared public TCR beta signatures pointed to both CMV infection and a matching HLA type. Study-wide results and limits: Cumulated frequencies of public TCR beta families served to identify carriers of CMV plus the relevant HLA.

Germline V lookup: CDR1 MNHNY, CDR2 SVGAGI (reference sequence). J lost 7 bases, V lost 0 bases, and 5 bases had no gene match. CDR3 size: 14 residues. This clonotype was seen once. Its antigen is not known. TCRdb re-derived calls from the reads in MiXCR, one entry per CDR3 protein. In the table there are 450,000 to 650,000 distinct CDR3 sequences, around 40% of which are singletons. The clonotype originates from a human donor in good health (CMV status not recorded). Some clones in this sample may be carry-over from other donors' samples. This specimen consisted of cultured PBMCs, obtained from culture after CMV antigen stimulation. V gene TRBV6-6 combines with J gene TRBJ2-5, with 7 bases aligning to TRBD2. CDR3 region: CASSYSGLVGTQYF. CDR3 coding DNA: TGTGCCAGCAGTTACTCAGGACTAGTCGGGACCCAGTACTTC.